Described below is a single T cell receptor (beta chain) sequence and its context. This clone was counted between two and nine times. The antigen it binds to is not known. The record has no base qualities; no much larger clone is one base away. The immunoSEQ Assay, a bias-controlled multiplex PCR, was used to amplify TCRbeta CDR3 regions from genomic DNA. As for the authors' bioinformatics: Nucleated cell counts per sample were estimated from amplification of reference gene primers within the assay. To quantify the absolute abundance of each unique TCRbeta CDR3 rearrangement, sequence reads were collapsed and filtered. For each sample, productive Simpson clonality was calculated as the square root of Simpson's diversity index over productive rearrangements. TCRdb retrieved this table from immuneACCESS and kept in-frame rearrangements only. Not all clones are present; in checked studies, unresolved V genes account for under half, and no reason is known for the remainder. The V and J calls and the clone size are those of that table, but D and trimming were determined from the DNA. The sample table holds approximately 160,000 clones, of which 85% to 95% were seen once. The top ten hold approximately 0.5% of the sample.

From its cysteine to its phenylalanine, the CDR3 spans 14 amino acids. Solely the CDR3 DNA is kept, with 42 bases framed from the first base. V loses 5 bases at its end and J loses 7 bases; junction bases beyond the gene matches: 5. The germline V gene gives CDR1 as KGHSH and CDR2 as LQKENI. The data were obtained in a study of blood T cell repertoires in COVID-19 (dated by TCRdb to the early 2020s). Background for the entire study: Samples from collaborators originated in the United States, Italy and Spain and spanned both the acute and convalescent phases of COVID-19. The prospective study material was composed of cDNA or gDNA derived from T cells, B-cell-depleted T cells, or PBMCs. Subjects who had been exposed to COVID-19, were actively infected with it, or had recovered from it provided the deeply sampled blood TCRbeta repertoires that made up the dataset. A freely available public database, intended as a resource for researchers studying the immune response to SARS-CoV-2, is where the repertoires were released. Samples came from the ongoing ImmuneRACE study (first 160 participants) plus 1,254 subjects from 6 global collaborators. Nearly every sample came with metadata listing a de-identified subject ID, COVID-19 status, age in years and sex. Where available, HLA class I and class II types were obtained from metadata supplied by the sample provider rather than from assay-based typing. Overall study results and their limits: The quantity of clinical and demographic metadata differed by source and by participant and was supplied without curation.

Whole blood was collected in K2EDTA tubes by collaborating institutions according to the institutions' own protocols. Collaborator samples were shipped for TCRbeta analysis as frozen whole blood, isolated PBMCs, or DNA extracted from either sample type. The clonotype was recovered from a middle-aged man with acute or convalescent COVID-19. The chain couples TRBV18 to TRBJ1-6; TRBD1 lines up with 7 middle nucleotides. Sequenced input: peripheral blood. The DNA sequence is given as TGTGCCAGCTCAACCGGACAGGAGAATTCACCCCTCCACTTT. Its protein reads: CASSTGQENSPLHF.